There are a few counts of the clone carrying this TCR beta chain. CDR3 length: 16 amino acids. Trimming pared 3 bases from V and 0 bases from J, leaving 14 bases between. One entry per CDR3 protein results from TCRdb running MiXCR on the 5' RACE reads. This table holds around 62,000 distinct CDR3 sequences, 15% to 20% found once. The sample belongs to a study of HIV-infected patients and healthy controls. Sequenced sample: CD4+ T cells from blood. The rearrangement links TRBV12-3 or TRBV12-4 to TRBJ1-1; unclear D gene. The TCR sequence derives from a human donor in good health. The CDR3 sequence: CASSFYQSGMNTEAFF. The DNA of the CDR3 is TGTGCCAGCAGTTTCTATCAGTCCGGGATGAACACTGAAGCTTTCTTT.